Listed below are T cell receptor beta chains from one sample, sequenced in a study of neurological immune-mediated disorders. Each CDR3 protein gets one entry after TCRdb re-called the 5' RACE reads with MiXCR. The table has some 33,000 distinct CDR3 sequences, approximately 1.5% seen once. Sequenced: PBMCs. The receptors originated from a woman aged 25-40 years with multiple sclerosis. Both conserved end residues are part of each CDR3. D genes are given only for firm matches. Expanded clones are given a class, and other clones once, few, many or no size at all.

CDR3aa | CDR3nt | v_gene | d_gene | abundance | j_gene
CASRLQGGGSTLNF | TGTGCCAGCAGACTCCAGGGGGGAGGTTCAACCCTCAACTTT | TRBV12-3/TRBV12-4 | TRBD1 | few | TRBJ1-6
CASSHRGSYNEQFF | TGTGCCAGCAGCCACAGGGGCTCCTACAATGAGCAGTTCTTC | TRBV7-9 | TRBD1 | many | TRBJ2-1
CASSLGHSGNTIYF | TGTGCCAGCAGCCTCGGACACTCTGGAAACACCATATATTTT | TRBV7-9 | . | many | TRBJ1-3
CASSVARGPIYGYTF | TGTGCCAGCAGCGTAGCTAGGGGCCCGATCTATGGCTACACCTTC | TRBV9 | . | many | TRBJ1-2
CASSLGGQSGTGELFF | TGTGCCAGCAGCTTGGGAGGCCAGTCGGGCACCGGGGAGCTGTTTTTT | TRBV5-8 | . | many | TRBJ2-2
CSARDMGDGARAAFF | TGCAGTGCTAGAGATATGGGAGACGGTGCCCGCGCAGCTTTCTTT | TRBV20-1 | . | many | TRBJ1-1
CASSLEANYGYTF | TGCGCCAGCAGCTTGGAAGCTAACTATGGCTACACCTTC | TRBV5-1 | . | many | TRBJ1-2
CASSRRWDGEQYF | TGTGCCAGCAGCCGTCGTTGGGACGGTGAGCAGTACTTC | TRBV7-9 | . | many | TRBJ2-7
CASSLGAQGTNQPQHF | TGTGCCAGCAGCTTAGGCGCCCAGGGGACTAATCAGCCCCAGCATTTT | TRBV7-9 | . | many | TRBJ1-5
CASSSRVWQPQHF | TGTGCCAGCAGCTCCCGGGTTTGGCAGCCCCAGCATTTT | TRBV5-5 | . | many | TRBJ1-5
CSASFDRVGNTIYF | TGCAGTGCCTCCTTCGACAGGGTCGGAAACACCATATATTTT | TRBV20-1 | TRBD1 | many | TRBJ1-3
CSATGNGYGYTF | TGCAGTGCCACAGGGAACGGCTATGGCTACACCTTC | TRBV20-1 | . | many | TRBJ1-2
CSARGGAGSPLHF | TGCAGTGCCAGGGGGGGGGCCGGCTCACCCCTCCACTTT | TRBV20-1 | TRBD1 | many | TRBJ1-6
CASSPARTGGNEQYF | TGCGCCAGCAGCCCAGCCAGGACAGGGGGCAACGAGCAGTACTTC | TRBV5-1 | TRBD1 | many | TRBJ2-7
CASSHRTSGGSRAGELFF | TGTGCCAGCAGCCATCGGACTAGCGGGGGGTCGCGGGCCGGGGAGCTGTTTTTT | TRBV7-2 | TRBD2 | few | TRBJ2-2
CASSVTGQTEQYF | TGTGCCAGCAGCGTAACTGGACAGACCGAGCAGTACTTC | TRBV9 | . | many | TRBJ2-7
CASSSAGATDTQYF | TGCGCCAGCAGCTCAGCGGGGGCGACAGATACGCAGTATTTT | TRBV5-1 | TRBD2 | many | TRBJ2-3
CASSTPEGPSTDTQYF | TGTGCCAGTAGTACCCCGGAAGGCCCTAGCACAGATACGCAGTATTTT | TRBV19 | . | . | TRBJ2-3
CASSELSGYTF | TGTGCCAGCAGTGAATTGAGTGGCTACACCTTC | TRBV25-1 | . | many | TRBJ1-2
CASSKGQTFGYTF | TGCGCCAGCAGCAAGGGACAGACGTTTGGCTACACCTTC | TRBV5-1 | TRBD1 | many | TRBJ1-2
CASSPGGQGFNQPQHF | TGTGCCAGCAGCCCCGGGGGACAGGGATTCAATCAGCCCCAGCATTTT | TRBV12-3/TRBV12-4 | TRBD1 | many | TRBJ1-5
CASSLNTGTGGSPLHF | TGCGCCAGCAGCTTGAACACCGGGACAGGGGGATCACCCCTCCACTTT | TRBV5-1 | TRBD1 | many | TRBJ1-6